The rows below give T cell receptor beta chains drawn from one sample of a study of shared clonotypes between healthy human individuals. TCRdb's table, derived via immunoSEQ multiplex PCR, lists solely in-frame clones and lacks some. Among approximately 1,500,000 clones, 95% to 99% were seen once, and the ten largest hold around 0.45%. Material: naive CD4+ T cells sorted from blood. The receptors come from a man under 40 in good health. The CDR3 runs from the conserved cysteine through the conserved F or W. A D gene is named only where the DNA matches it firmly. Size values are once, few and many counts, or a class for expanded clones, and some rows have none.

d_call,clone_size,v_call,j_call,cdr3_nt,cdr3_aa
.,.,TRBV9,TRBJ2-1,TGTGCCAGCAGCGTAATTTCGTCCAATGAGCAGTTCTTC,CASSVISSNEQFF
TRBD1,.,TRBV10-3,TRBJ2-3,TGTGCCATCAGGACCGACAGGGGTAAAGATACGCAGTATTTT,CAIRTDRGKDTQYF
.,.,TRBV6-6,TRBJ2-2,TGTGCCAGCACCCACCCCCAGGGGGAGCTGTTTTTT,CASTHPQGELFF
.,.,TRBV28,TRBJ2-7,TGTGCCAGCACATCCGAATCGAGTGCGCAGTACTTC,CASTSESSAQYF
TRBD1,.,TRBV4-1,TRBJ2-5,TGCGCCAGCAGCCAATTGGCAGGGGGCGGAGAGACCCAGTACTTC,CASSQLAGGGETQYF
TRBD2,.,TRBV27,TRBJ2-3,TGTGCCAGCAGTTTCTGGACTAGCGAGTCCCCAGATACGCAGTATTTT,CASSFWTSESPDTQYF
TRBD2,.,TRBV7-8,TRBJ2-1,TGTGCCAGCAGCATCGGGACTAGCGGGACGGCTGAGCAGTTCTTC,CASSIGTSGTAEQFF
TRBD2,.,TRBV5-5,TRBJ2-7,TGTGCCAGCAGCTTTTCTAGCGGGAGGTCCACCTACGAGCAGTACTTC,CASSFSSGRSTYEQYF
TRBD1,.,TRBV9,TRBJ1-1,TGTGCCAGCAGCCCCGGGACAGGGGGCTTGACTGAAGCTTTCTTT,CASSPGTGGLTEAFF
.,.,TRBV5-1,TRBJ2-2,TGCGCCAGCAGCGAGGACTACACCGGGGAGCTGTTTTTT,CASSEDYTGELFF
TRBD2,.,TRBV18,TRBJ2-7,TGTGCCAGCTCACCAAAACTAGCGGGTGCTAGTGTCTACGAGCAGTACTTC,CASSPKLAGASVYEQYF
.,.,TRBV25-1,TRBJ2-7,TGTGCCAGCAGTGAATACGGCAGAGCCTACGAGCAGTACTTC,CASSEYGRAYEQYF
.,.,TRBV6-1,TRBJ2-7,TGTGCCAGCAGTGGAGATCCGGGACCAACATTTTTTACCTACGAGCAGTACTTC,CASSGDPGPTFFTYEQYF
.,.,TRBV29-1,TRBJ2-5,TGCAGCGTCAGACAGCCCCTCAGGGAGACCCAGTACTTC,CSVRQPLRETQYF
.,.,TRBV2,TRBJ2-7,TGTGCCAGCGGTCCCAGGGGCCCCTACGAGCAGTACTTC,CASGPRGPYEQYF
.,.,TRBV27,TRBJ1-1,TGCGCCGTCGGCCCGGGCAGGTTGAACACTGAAGCTTTCTTT,CAVGPGRLNTEAFF
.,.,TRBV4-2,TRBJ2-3,TGTGCCAGCAGCCAAGGCGGTAGCGCCGACCAACTTAGCACAGATACGCAGTATTTT,CASSQGGSADQLSTDTQYF
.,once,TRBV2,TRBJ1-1,TGTGCCAGCAGTGATGTGGGTGTGGCTGAAGCTTTCTTT,CASSDVGVAEAFF
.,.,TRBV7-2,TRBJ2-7,TGTGCCAGCACCCCCCCAGCCCCTGCTCCGTACGAGCAGTACTTC,CASTPPAPAPYEQYF
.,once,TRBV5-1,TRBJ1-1,TGCGCCAGCAGCTTGGAAACTATAGGCACTGAAGCTTTCTTT,CASSLETIGTEAFF
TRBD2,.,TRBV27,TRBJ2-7,TGTGCCAGCGACGGATGCCGAGCGGGGCCTTCCTACGAGCAGTACTTC,CASDGCRAGPSYEQYF
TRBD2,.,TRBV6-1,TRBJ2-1,TGTGCCAGCAGTGACCTCCGGGGGGTTCGTGGAAATGAGCAGTTCTTC,CASSDLRGVRGNEQFF
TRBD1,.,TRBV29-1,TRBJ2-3,TGCAGCGTAGCGAAGGCCGTAACGGGACAGGGATCTAGCACAGATACGCAGTATTTT,CSVAKAVTGQGSSTDTQYF